This section outlines one T cell receptor beta chain sequence together with its context. The antigen is not known. V lost 4 bases to trimming and J lost 4 bases; unmatched junction nucleotides: 5. The CDR3 loop spans 15 amino acids. Axillary draining lymph nodes of breast cancer patients supplied the node samples. This specimen comes from a study of breast tumors, draining lymph nodes, adjacent tissues. Whole-study findings and limits: That most tumor T cells come from lymph nodes remained unproven. Tumors had less TCR diversity than lymph nodes, more than nontumor tissue. Tumor and nontumor repertoires were significantly more similar in luminal-like than in basal-like breast cancer. The data were judged consistent with most tumor T cells coming from lymph node and expanding in tumor.

TCRdb analysed the multiplex PCR reads with MiXCR anew, one entry per CDR3 protein. Of about 220,000 distinct CDR3 sequences in the sample, less than 40% are singletons; the top ten hold roughly 3.5%. The sample was axillary lymph node tissue. This receptor was obtained from a female donor with breast cancer. Some clones in this sample may be carry-over from other donors' samples. This chain uses TRBV12-3 or TRBV12-4 with TRBJ1-5, with TRBD1 matching over 9 bases. CDR3 residues: CASSSGGQGNQPQHF. CDR3 nucleotides: TGTGCCAGCAGTTCGGGTGGACAGGGGAATCAGCCCCAGCATTTT.